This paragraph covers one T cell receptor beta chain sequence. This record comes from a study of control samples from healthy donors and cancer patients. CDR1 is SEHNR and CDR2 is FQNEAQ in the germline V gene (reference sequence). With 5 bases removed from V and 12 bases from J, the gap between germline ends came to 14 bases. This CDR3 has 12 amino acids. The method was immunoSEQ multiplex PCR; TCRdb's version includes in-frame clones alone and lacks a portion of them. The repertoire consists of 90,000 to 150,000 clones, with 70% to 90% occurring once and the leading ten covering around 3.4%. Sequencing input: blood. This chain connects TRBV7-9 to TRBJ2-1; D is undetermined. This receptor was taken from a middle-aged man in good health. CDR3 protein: CASSLRTLGQFF. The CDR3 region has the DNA TGTGCCAGCAGCCTAAGGACCTTGGGGCAGTTCTTC.